The present T cell receptor beta chain was sequenced within a study of early T cells in non-severe SARS-CoV-2 infection (dated by TCRdb to about 2021). With respect to the entire study: Because TCR sequencing relied on bulk RNA taken from unsorted whole blood, pairing of alpha and beta chains was not possible. Results the study describes overall, beyond this receptor: VDJdb matching was skewed toward anti-spike CD8 responses and likely underestimated virus-specific expansions by missing private and CD4 specificities.

On this clonotype: No antigen is known for it. Per-nucleotide qualities are absent, and no much larger clonotype sits a single base away.

Sequences DFQATT (CDR1) and SNEGSKA (CDR2) are obtained from the germline V gene (reference sequence). V lost 0 bases and J lost 4 bases; the stretch between them is 14 bases long. Counted from cysteine to phenylalanine, this CDR3 has 15 amino acids. The entry retains the CDR3 DNA only, 45 bases that are in frame from base 1. The study was a case-control design nested within a healthcare worker cohort in London, UK, with weekly nasopharyngeal swab PCR tests and blood sampling. Healthcare workers were recruited during the week of the UK lockdown, between 23 and 31 March 2020, and followed weekly for up to about 16 weeks. The library was made by 5' RACE. Sequencing was carried out with a NextSeq 500. The TCR library protocol attached unique molecular identifiers to individual cDNA molecules to correct for sequencing error and PCR bias. TCR alpha and beta chains were both sequenced, and the abundances of alpha and beta sequences in each sample were closely correlated with each other. The authors processed their data as follows. Decombinator V4 was used to annotate the V gene, J gene and CDR3 of the TCR sequences. TCRs were defined as expanded if a significant change between any two time points was detected under a Poisson model with p below 0.0001. TCR abundances were normalised to the total number of TCRs sequenced per sample and expressed as counts per million. TRAV1-2 paired with TRAJ12, TRAJ20 or TRAJ33 defined MAIT TCRs, while TRAV10 paired with TRAJ18 defined iNKT TCRs. VDJdb, accessed on 1 November 2021, was searched for TCRs annotated for CMV, EBV and SARS-CoV-2, and TCRs annotated for more than one antigen were excluded. Using fastp trimming at Q25 and MiXCR clonotype assembly, TCRdb reanalyzed the public sequencing data and kept in-frame beta chains. One record per CDR3 amino acid sequence lists the most common genes and DNA. The V and J calls were not made by the authors but by TCRdb's processing. Within this sample are over 45,000 distinct CDR3 sequences, with around 5.6% of them counted one time only. 4.5% to 5.5% of the sample goes to the ten largest clones.

The sequence links TRBV20-1 to TRBJ2-3, with a tentative D gene TRBD2 over 6 matching bases. The sequenced sample was whole blood. The receptor was derived from an adult who was a healthcare worker with PCR-confirmed SARS-CoV-2 infection or an uninfected control (not recorded which). The bases are TGCAGTGCTAGAGAACCGACTAGATGGGCAGATACGCAGTATTTT. The encoded protein is CSAREPTRWADTQYF.